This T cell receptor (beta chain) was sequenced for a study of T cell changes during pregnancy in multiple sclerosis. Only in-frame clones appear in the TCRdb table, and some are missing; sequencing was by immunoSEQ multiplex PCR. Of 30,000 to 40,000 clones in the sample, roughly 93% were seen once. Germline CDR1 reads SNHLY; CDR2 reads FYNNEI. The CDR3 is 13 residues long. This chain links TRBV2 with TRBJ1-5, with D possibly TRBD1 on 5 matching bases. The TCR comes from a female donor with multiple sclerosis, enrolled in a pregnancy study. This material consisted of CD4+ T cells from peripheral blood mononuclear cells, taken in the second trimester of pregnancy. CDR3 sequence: CAGGGQGNQPQHF. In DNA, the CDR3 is TGTGCGGGGGGGGGTCAGGGCAATCAGCCCCAGCATTTT.